One T cell receptor (beta chain) is described in this entry. This sample is drawn from a study of shared clonotypes between healthy human individuals. Germline V gene data show CDR1 as SGHRS and CDR2 as YFSETQ. The V gene lost 0 bases and the J gene lost 0 bases, with 6 bases spanning the gap. The CDR3 has 14 residues. Each PCR replicate run on unsorted PBMC took in 300 ng DNA, tens of thousands of T cell genomes. TCRdb keeps only in-frame clones here, not all; method: immunoSEQ multiplex PCR. Among 500,000 to 650,000 clones, roughly four fifths were seen once, and the ten largest hold 12%. The sample consisted of PBMCs. This chain joins TRBV5-1 and TRBJ2-5; D is uncertain. The TCR originated in a middle-aged woman in good health. Some clones in this sample may be carry-over from other donors' samples. The CDR3 is CASSLGGDQETQYF. The CDR3 DNA is TGCGCCAGCAGCTTGGGCGGAGACCAAGAGACCCAGTACTTC.